This T cell receptor (beta chain) came from a study of blood T cell repertoires in COVID-19. On the study more broadly: Acute and convalescent COVID-19 samples came from the United States, Italy and Spain. PBMCs, B-cell-depleted T cells, or T cells were the source of the cDNA or gDNA that made up the material.

The CDR3 extends over 13 amino acids. The trim removed 7 bases at V and 4 bases at J, leaving 6 bases unmatched. Germline-derived CDR1 and CDR2 are GTSNPN and SVGIG (reference sequence). Per the study methods: From reference gene primer amplification, estimates of nucleated cell counts were derived. Some clones are missing from TCRdb's copy, which holds only in-frame ones; the method was immunoSEQ multiplex PCR. The V and J calls and clone size were taken over from that table, and D and trimming were inferred from the DNA. Of under 300,000 clones listed, approximately 86% are singletons. The receptor was isolated from a woman in her twenties or thirties with acute or convalescent COVID-19. The rearrangement links TRBV30 to TRBJ2-1, with 8 positions matching TRBD1. The sample consisted of peripheral blood. CDR3 region: CAFRTGRYNEQFF. CDR3 nucleotides: TGTGCCTTTAGGACAGGGCGATACAATGAGCAGTTCTTC. The entire variable domain, with the rest obtained from reference TRBV30 and TRBJ2-1, is as follows: SQTIHQWPATLVQPVGSPLSLECTVEGTSNPNLYWYRQAAGRGLQLLFYSVGIGQISSEVPQNLSASRPQDRQFILSSKKLLLSDSGFYLCAFRTGRYNEQFFGPGTRLTVL.